This paragraph covers one TCR beta chain sequence. No antigen is known for it. The sample comes from a study of T cell responses to AZD1222 COVID-19 vaccine. Overall study context: Pooled together were second doses at about 4 or about 12 weeks. General study points: Elevations in Spike-specific TCR breadth and depth followed administration of two AZD1222 doses. Only six people who got AZD1222 tested seropositive at baseline. Clonal diversity may have been underestimated, and the donors were mostly white British, with more females than males.

Sequenced by immunoSEQ multiplex PCR; TCRdb stores in-frame clones only, minus some. The data contain tens of thousands of clones, 70% to 90% of them seen just once; the ten biggest clones take up 19%. Trimming left V 3 bases short and J 8 bases short, with 19 bases between. The CDR3 loop spans 15 amino acids. Germline loops: CDR1 SEHNR, CDR2 FQNEAQ (reference sequence). This rearrangement joins TRBV7-9 to TRBJ1-2; tentatively, D is TRBD1 (6 bases). The specimen comprised peripheral blood, sampled on day 0 of AZD1222 vaccination. This receptor was identified in an adult in good health. The CDR3 spells CASSFQQGISFGYTF. For the CDR3, the DNA is TGTGCCAGCAGCTTCCAACAGGGAATTAGTTTCGGCTACACCTTC.